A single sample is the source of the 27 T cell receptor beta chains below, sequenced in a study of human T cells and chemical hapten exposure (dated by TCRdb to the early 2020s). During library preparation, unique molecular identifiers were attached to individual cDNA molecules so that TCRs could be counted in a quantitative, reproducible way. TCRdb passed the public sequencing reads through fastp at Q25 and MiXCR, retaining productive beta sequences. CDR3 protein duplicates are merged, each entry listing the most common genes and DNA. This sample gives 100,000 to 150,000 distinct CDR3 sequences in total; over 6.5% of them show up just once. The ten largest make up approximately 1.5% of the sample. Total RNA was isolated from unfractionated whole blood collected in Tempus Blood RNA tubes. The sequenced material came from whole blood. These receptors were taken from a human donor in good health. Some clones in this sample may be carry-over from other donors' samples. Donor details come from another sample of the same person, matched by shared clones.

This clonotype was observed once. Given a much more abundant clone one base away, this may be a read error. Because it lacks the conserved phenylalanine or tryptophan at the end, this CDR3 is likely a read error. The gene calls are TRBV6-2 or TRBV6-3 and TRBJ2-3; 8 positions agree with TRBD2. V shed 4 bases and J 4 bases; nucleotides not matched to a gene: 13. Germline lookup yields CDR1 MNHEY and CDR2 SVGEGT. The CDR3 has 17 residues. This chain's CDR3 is CASSSEAIAGIADTQYL. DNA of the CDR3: TGTGCCAGCAGTTCCGAGGCGATAGCGGGGATCGCAGATACGCAGTATCTT.

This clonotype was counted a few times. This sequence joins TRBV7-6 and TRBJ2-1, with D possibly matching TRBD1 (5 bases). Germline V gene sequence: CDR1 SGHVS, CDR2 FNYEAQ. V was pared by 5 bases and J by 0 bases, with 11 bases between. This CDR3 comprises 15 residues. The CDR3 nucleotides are TGTGCCAGCAGCAAAACAGGCGCCTCCTACAATGAGCAGTTCTTC. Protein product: CASSKTGASYNEQFF.

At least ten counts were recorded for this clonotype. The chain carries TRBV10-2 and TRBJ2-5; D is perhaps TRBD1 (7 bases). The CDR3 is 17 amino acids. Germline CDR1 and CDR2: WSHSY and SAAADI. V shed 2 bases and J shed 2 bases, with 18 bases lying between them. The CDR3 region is CASSEGGRGTSQETQYF. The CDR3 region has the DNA TGCGCCAGCAGTGAGGGTGGCAGGGGGACTTCTCAAGAGACCCAGTACTTC.

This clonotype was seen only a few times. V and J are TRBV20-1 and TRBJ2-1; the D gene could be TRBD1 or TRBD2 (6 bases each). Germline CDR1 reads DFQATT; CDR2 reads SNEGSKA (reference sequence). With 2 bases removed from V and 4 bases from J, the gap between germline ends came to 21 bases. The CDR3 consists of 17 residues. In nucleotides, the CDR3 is TGCAGTGCTAGAAAAAGGCCGGGGGCGGGGTCTTACAATGAGCAGTTCTTC. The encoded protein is CSARKRPGAGSYNEQFF.

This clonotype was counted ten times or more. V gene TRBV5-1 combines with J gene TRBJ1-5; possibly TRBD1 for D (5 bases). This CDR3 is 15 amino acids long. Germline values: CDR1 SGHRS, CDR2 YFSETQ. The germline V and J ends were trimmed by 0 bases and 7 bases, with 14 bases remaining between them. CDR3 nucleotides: TGCGCCAGCAGCTTGGTGTCAGGGAGTACGCAGCCCCAGCATTTT. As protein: CASSLVSGSTQPQHF.

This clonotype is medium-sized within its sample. The CDR3 region is CASSPRGLAGDEQYF. The CDR3 DNA follows: TGTGCCAGCTCACCACGGGGACTAGCGGGAGACGAGCAGTACTTC. The chain couples TRBV18 to TRBJ2-7, with 14 bases that match TRBD2. V lost 1 base, J lost 5 bases, and 1 base stayed unmatched. Germline lookup yields CDR1 KGHSH and CDR2 LQKENI. The CDR3 has 15 amino acids.

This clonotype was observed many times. This CDR3 reads CAISESRQGYEQYF. The CDR3 coding sequence is TGTGCCATCAGTGAGTCGAGACAGGGCTACGAGCAGTACTTC. This chain links TRBV10-3 with TRBJ2-7; the match to TRBD1 covers 7 bases. CDR3 length equals 14 residues. Looked up from germline, CDR1 is ENHRY and CDR2 is SYGVKD. V dropped 0 bases and J dropped 3; count of bases not matched to a gene: 2.

The CDR3 DNA sequence: TGCGCCAGTCAGGGATCTAATTCGAACACCGGGGAGCTGTTTTTT. Residues: CASQGSNSNTGELFF. The chain has TRBV23-1 and TRBJ2-2; D is perhaps TRBD1 (5 bases). TRBV23-1 is labeled an ORF, and its function is uncertain. The CDR3 is made up of 15 amino acids. Between the trimmed V and J ends, which lost 9 bases and 0 bases, there was a span of 14 bases.

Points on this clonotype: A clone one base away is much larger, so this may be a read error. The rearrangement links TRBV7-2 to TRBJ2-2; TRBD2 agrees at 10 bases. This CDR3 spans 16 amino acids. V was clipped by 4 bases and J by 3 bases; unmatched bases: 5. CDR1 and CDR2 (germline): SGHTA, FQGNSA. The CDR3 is CASSSRTSGYTGELFF. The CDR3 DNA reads TGTGCCAGCAGCTCCAGGACTAGCGGATACACCGGGGAGCTGTTTTTT. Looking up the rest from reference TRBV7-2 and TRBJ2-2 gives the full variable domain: GAGVSQSPSNKVTEKGKDVELRCDPISGHTALYWYRQSLGQGLEFLIYFQGNSAPDKSGLPSDRFSAERTGGSVSTLTIQRTQQEDSAVYLCASSSRTSGYTGELFFGEGSRLTVL.

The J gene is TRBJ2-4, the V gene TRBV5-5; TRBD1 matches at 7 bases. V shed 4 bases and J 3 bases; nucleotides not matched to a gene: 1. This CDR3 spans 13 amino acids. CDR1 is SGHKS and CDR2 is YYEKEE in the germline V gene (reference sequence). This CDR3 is CASSGTDKNIQYF. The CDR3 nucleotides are TGTGCCAGCAGCGGGACAGACAAAAACATTCAGTACTTC.

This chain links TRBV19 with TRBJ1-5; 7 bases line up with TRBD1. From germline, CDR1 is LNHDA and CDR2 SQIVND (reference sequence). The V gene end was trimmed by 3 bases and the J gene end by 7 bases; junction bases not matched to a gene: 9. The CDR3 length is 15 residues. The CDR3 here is CASSIIGQGEQPQHF. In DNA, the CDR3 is TGTGCCAGTAGTATCATAGGGCAGGGGGAACAGCCCCAGCATTTT.

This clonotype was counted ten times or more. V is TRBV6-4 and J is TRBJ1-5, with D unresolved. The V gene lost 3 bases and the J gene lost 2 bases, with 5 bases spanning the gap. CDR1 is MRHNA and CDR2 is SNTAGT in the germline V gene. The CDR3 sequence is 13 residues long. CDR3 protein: CASSDGGNQPQHF. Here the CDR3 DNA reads TGTGCCAGCAGTGATGGTGGCAATCAGCCCCAGCATTTT.

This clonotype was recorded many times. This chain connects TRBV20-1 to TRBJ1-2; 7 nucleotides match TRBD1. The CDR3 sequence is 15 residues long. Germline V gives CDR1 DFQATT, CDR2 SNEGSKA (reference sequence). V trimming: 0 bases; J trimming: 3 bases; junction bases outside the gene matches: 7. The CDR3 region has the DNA TGCAGTGCTAGAGATCAGCGGGACAGAGACTATGGCTACACCTTC. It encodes CSARDQRDRDYGYTF.

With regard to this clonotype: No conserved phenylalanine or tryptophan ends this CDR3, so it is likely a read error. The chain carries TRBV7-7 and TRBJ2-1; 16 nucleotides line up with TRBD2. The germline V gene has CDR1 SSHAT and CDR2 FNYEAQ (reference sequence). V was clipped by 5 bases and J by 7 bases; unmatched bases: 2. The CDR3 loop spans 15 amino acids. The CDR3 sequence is CASSPGLAGGNEQFS. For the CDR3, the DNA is TGTGCCAGCAGCCCGGGACTAGCGGGGGGGAATGAGCAGTTCTCC.

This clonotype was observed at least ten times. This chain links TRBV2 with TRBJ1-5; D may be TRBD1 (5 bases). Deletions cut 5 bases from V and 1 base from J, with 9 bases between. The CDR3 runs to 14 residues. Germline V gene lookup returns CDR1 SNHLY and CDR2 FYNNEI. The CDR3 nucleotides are TGTGCCAGCAGTTCGACAGTAAGCAATCAGCCCCAGCATTTT. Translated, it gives CASSSTVSNQPQHF. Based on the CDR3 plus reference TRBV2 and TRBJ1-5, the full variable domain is EPEVTQTPSHQVTQMGQEVILRCVPISNHLYFYWYRQILGQKVEFLVSFYNNEISEKSEIFDDQFSVERPDGSNFTLKIRSTKLEDSAMYFCASSSTVSNQPQHFGDGTRLSIL.

CDR3 residues: CSARGGTGSDTQYF. Written as DNA, the CDR3 is TGCAGTGCTAGAGGCGGGACAGGGTCAGATACGCAGTATTTT. The chain has TRBV20-1 and TRBJ2-3, with 9 bases lining up with TRBD1. CDR1 is DFQATT and CDR2 is SNEGSKA in the germline V gene (reference sequence). The length of the CDR3 is 14 residues. V shed 1 base and J 4 bases; nucleotides not matched to a gene: 3.

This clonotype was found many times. The CDR3 sequence: CATSRSADLGYTF. The CDR3 DNA sequence: TGTGCCACCAGCAGATCTGCTGATTTGGGCTACACCTTC. This sequence joins TRBV15 and TRBJ1-2, with D unresolved. Trimming removed 2 bases from V and 8 bases from J, with 12 bases in between. Germline V CDR1 and CDR2: LNHNV, YYDKDF (reference sequence). The CDR3 has 13 amino acids.

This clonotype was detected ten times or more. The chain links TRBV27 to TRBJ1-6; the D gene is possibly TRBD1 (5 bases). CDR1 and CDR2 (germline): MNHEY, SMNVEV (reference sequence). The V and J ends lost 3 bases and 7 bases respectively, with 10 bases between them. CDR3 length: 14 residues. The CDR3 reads CASSLGRENSPLHF. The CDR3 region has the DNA TGTGCCAGCAGTTTGGGCAGGGAAAATTCACCCCTCCACTTT.

CDR3 DNA sequence: TGTGCCAGCAGCCTTAAGGCCGGGACTCTCAATGAGCAGTTCTTC. It encodes CASSLKAGTLNEQFF. V is TRBV7-9 and J is TRBJ2-1; maybe TRBD2 (6 bases). The V gene lost 5 bases and the J gene lost 6 bases, with 17 bases spanning the gap. Germline-derived CDR1 and CDR2 are SEHNR and FQNEAQ (reference sequence). CDR3 length: 15 residues.

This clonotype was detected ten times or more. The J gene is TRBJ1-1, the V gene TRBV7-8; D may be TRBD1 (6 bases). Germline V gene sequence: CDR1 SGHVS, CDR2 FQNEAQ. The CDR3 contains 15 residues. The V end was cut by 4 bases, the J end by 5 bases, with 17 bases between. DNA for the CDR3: TGTGCCAGCAGCTCCAGCGGGGGGGCGGGGACTGAAGCTTTCTTT. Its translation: CASSSSGGAGTEAFF.

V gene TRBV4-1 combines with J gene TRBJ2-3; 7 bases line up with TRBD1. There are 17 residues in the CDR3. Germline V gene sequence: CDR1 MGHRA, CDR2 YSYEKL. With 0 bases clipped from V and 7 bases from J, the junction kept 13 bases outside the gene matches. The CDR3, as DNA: TGCGCCAGCAGCCAAGATGAGAACAGGGGCGAGGGAAATACGCAGTATTTT. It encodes CASSQDENRGEGNTQYF.

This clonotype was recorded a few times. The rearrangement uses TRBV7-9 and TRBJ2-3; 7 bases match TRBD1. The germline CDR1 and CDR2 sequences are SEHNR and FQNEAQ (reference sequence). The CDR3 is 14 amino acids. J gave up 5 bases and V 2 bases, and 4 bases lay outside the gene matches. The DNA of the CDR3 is TGTGCCAGCAGCTTAACAGGGGCGATAGATACGCAGTATTTT. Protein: CASSLTGAIDTQYF.

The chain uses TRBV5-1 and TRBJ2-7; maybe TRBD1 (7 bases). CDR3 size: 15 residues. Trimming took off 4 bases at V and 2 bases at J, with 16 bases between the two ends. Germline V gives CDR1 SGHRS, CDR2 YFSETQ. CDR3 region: CASSPSQGGAYEQYF. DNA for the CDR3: TGCGCCAGCAGCCCATCCCAGGGGGGTGCCTACGAGCAGTACTTC.

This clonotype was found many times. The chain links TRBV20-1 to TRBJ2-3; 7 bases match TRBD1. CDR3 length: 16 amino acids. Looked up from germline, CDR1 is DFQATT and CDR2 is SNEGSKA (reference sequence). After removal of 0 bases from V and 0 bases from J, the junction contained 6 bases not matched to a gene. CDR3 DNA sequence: TGCAGTGCTAGAGAATCAGGGGGTCCTAGCACAGATACGCAGTATTTT. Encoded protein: CSARESGGPSTDTQYF.

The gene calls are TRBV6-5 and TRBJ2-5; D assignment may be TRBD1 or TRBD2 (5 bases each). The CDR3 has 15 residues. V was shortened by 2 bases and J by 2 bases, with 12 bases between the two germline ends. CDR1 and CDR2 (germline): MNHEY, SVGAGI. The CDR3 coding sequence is TGTGCCAGCAGTTACGAGGGGAGCACGCAAGAGACCCAGTACTTC. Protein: CASSYEGSTQETQYF.

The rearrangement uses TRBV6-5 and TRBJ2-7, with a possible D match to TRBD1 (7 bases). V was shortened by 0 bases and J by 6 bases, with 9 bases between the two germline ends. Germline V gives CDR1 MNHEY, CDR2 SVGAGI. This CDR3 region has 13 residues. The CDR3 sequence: CASSYSQGGEQYF. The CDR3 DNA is TGTGCCAGCAGTTACTCCCAGGGGGGCGAGCAGTACTTC.

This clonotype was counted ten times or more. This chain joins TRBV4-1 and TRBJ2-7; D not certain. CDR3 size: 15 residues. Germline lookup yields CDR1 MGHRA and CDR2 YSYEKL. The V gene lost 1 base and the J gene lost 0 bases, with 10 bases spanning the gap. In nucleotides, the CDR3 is TGCGCCAGCAGCCAAGCTGGGCAGAGCTCCTACGAGCAGTACTTC. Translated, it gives CASSQAGQSSYEQYF.